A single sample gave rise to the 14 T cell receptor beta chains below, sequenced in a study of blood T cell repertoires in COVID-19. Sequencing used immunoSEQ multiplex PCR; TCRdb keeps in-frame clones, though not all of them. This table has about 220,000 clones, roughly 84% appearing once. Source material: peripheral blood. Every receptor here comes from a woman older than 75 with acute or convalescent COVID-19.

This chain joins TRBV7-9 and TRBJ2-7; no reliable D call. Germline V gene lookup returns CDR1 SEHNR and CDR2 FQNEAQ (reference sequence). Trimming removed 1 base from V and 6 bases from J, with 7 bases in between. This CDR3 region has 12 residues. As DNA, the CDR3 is TGTGCCAGCAGCTTAGTTCCGAGCGAGCAGTACTTC. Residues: CASSLVPSEQYF.

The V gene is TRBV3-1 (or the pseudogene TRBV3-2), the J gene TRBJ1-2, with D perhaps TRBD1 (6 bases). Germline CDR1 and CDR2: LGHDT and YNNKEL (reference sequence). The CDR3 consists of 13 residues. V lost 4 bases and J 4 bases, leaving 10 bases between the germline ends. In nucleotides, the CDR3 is TGTGCCAGCAGCCGGCAAGGGGGCTATGGCTACACCTTC. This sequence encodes CASSRQGGYGYTF.

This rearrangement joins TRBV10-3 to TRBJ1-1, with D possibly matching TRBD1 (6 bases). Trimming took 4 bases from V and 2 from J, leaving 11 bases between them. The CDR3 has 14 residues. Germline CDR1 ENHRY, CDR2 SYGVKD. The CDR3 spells CAISASGDNTEAFF. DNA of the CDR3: TGTGCCATCAGTGCCTCAGGGGACAACACTGAAGCTTTCTTT.

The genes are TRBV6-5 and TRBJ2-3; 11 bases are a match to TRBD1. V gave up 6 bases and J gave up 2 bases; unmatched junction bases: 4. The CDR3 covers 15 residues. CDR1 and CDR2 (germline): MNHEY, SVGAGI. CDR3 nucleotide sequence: TGTGCCAGCAGCGGACAGGGGGCCCTCACAGATACGCAGTATTTT. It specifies CASSGQGALTDTQYF.

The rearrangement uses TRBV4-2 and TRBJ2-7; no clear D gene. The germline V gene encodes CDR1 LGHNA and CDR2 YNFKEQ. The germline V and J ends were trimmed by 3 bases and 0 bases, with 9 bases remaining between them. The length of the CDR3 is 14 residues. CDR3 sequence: CASSQEIPSYEQYF. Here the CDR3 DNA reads TGTGCCAGCAGCCAGGAGATTCCCTCCTACGAGCAGTACTTC.

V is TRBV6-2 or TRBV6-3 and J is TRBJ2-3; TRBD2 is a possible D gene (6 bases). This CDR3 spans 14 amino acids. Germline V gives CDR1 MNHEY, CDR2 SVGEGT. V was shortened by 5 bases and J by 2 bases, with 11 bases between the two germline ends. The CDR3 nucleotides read TGTGCCAGCAGTAGGAGGGGTACCACAGATACGCAGTATTTT. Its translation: CASSRRGTTDTQYF.

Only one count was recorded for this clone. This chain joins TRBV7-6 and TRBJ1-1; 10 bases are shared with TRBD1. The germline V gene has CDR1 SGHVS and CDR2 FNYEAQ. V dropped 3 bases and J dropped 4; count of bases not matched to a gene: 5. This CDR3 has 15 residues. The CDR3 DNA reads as TGTGCCAGCAGCTTGACAGGGGGCTGGAGCACTGAAGCTTTCTTT. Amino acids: CASSLTGGWSTEAFF.

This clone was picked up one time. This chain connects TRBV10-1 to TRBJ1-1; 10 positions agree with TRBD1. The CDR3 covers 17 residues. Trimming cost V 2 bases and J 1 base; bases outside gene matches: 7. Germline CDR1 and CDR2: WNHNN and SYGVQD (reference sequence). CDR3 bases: TGCGCCAGCAGTGAGAACGACAGGGGGCGGGAGAACACTGAAGCTTTCTTT. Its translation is CASSENDRGRENTEAFF.

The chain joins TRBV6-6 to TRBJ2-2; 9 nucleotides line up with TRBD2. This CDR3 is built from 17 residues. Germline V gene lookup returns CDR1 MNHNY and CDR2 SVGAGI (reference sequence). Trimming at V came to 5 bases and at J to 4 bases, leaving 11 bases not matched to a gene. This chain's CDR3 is CASSQLRGGAGTGELFF. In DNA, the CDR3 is TGTGCCAGCAGTCAACTTCGCGGGGGGGCGGGCACCGGGGAGCTGTTTTTT.

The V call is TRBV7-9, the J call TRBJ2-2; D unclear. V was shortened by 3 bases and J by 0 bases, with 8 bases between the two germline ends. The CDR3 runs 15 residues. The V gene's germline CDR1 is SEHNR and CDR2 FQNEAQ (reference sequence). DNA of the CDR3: TGTGCCAGCAGCTTGTACGGTGCGAACACCGGGGAGCTGTTTTTT. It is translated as CASSLYGANTGELFF.

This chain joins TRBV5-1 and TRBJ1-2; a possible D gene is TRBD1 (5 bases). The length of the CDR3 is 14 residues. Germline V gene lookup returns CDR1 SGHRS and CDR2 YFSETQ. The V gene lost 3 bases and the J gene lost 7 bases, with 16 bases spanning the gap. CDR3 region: CASSSSYAGSGYTF. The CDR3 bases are TGCGCCAGCAGCTCAAGTTATGCAGGGTCTGGCTACACCTTC.

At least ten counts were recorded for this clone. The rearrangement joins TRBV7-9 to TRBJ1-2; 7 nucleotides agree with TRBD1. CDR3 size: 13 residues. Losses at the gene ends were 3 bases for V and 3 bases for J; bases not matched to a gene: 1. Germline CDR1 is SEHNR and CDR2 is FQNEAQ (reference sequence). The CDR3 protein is CASSFTGDYGYTF. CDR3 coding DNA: TGTGCCAGCAGCTTTACAGGGGACTATGGCTACACCTTC.

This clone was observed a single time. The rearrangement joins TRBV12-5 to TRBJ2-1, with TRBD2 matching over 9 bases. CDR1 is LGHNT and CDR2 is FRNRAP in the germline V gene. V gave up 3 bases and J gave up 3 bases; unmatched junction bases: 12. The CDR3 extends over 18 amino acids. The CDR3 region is CASGFAGTSTEIYNEQFF. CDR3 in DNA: TGTGCTAGTGGTTTCGCCGGGACTAGCACGGAGATCTACAATGAGCAGTTCTTC.

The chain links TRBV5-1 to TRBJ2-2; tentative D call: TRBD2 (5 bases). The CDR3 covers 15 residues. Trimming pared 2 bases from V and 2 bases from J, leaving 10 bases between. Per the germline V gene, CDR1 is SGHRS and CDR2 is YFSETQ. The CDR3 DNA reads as TGCGCCAGCAGCTTACGGACTCTCAACACCGGGGAGCTGTTTTTT. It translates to CASSLRTLNTGELFF.